This TCR beta chain was found in a study of blood T cell repertoires in COVID-19. Study overall: The United States, Italy and Spain supplied acute and convalescent COVID-19 samples.

The assay was immunoSEQ multiplex PCR, and TCRdb's table has in-frame clones only and misses some. The sample includes 200,000 to 300,000 clones, about 90% of them seen just once. CDR3 length: 11 amino acids. This sequence joins TRBV21-1 and TRBJ2-2; TRBD2, as called in the table, went unchecked against the DNA. TRBV21-1 is an annotated pseudogene. Input material: peripheral blood. This TCR derives from a middle-aged woman with acute or convalescent COVID-19. CDR3 coding DNA: TGTGCCAGCACGGGGAGCGGGGAGCTGTTTTTT. Its translation: CASTGSGELFF.